This T cell receptor (beta chain) was recorded in a study of identical twins' blood T cells. Study at large: About 50 million reads came from about twelve libraries, six alpha, six beta.

The J segment lost 0 bases and the V segment lost 1 base, leaving 6 bases of the junction unmatched. Germline CDR1 reads SGHAT; CDR2 reads FQNNGV. This CDR3 spans 17 amino acids. TCRdb recomputed calls from the 5' RACE reads with MiXCR, one row per CDR3 protein. This sample has 350,000 to 400,000 distinct CDR3 sequences, with over 25% found just once. This clonotype was sampled from a woman between 18 and 50 years old in good health. J is TRBJ2-7 and V is TRBV11-2; 10 bases are a match to TRBD2. The specimen was PBMCs. The CDR3 protein is CASSLVFPSGSSYEQYF. The CDR3 coding sequence is TGTGCCAGCAGCTTAGTCTTCCCTAGCGGGAGCTCCTACGAGCAGTACTTC.